These 5 T cell receptor beta chains came from one sample sequenced in a study of blood T cell repertoires in COVID-19 (dated by TCRdb to 2020 to 2021). The library was produced with the immunoSEQ multiplex PCR assay. TCRdb stores this immuneACCESS table with in-frame sequences only. Part of the clones is absent; in the studies checked, under half of the shortfall reflects unresolved V genes, and no reason is known for the rest. In this sample the table shows 40,000 to 50,000 clones, more than 85% of which occur a single time. Together, the top ten hold 2.5% to 3.5% of the sample. Sequences were obtained from PBMCs or T cells enriched from blood (not recorded which). These receptors originate from a woman aged 50 to 65 who had recovered from COVID-19.

The genes are TRBV7-9 and TRBJ1-6, with 10 bases matching TRBD1. The J segment lost 9 bases and the V segment lost 5 bases, leaving 7 bases of the junction unmatched. This CDR3 region has 15 residues. Germline-derived CDR1 and CDR2 are SEHNR and FQNEAQ (reference sequence). CDR3 in amino acids: CASSPRTGGTSPLHF. The CDR3 DNA reads TGTGCCAGCAGCCCCCGGACAGGGGGAACTTCACCCCTCCACTTT.

Written as DNA, the CDR3 is TGTGCCCTGAAGCCTCTTAGCGGAAGCACAGATACGCAGTATTTT. Its protein product is CALKPLSGSTDTQYF. The chain has TRBV28 and TRBJ2-3; TRBD2 might be the D (6 bases). The germline gives CDR1 MDHEN, CDR2 SYDVKM. The CDR3 loop spans 15 amino acids. V was pared by 11 bases and J by 0 bases, with 18 bases between.

The chain uses TRBV3-1 (or the pseudogene TRBV3-2) and TRBJ1-2; the match to TRBD1 covers 8 bases. CDR1 is LGHDT, CDR2 YNNKEL, per germline (reference sequence). The V segment lost 1 base and the J segment 4 bases; nucleotides outside the gene matches: 8. The CDR3 runs 16 residues. The CDR3 nucleotides are TGTGCCAGCAGCCAAGCTTCCGGGACAGGCGGCTATGGCTACACCTTC. It is translated as CASSQASGTGGYGYTF.

The chain has TRBV11-2 and TRBJ2-7, with D possibly being TRBD2 (7 bases). The V end was cut by 1 base, the J end by 6 bases, with 16 bases between. CDR3 length equals 15 residues. CDR1 and CDR2 (germline): SGHAT, FQNNGV. The CDR3 loop is CASSLGRGGVVEQYF. CDR3 nucleotides: TGTGCCAGCAGCTTAGGCAGGGGAGGGGTGGTCGAGCAGTACTTC.

This clone was picked up a small number of times. The V call is TRBV6-5, the J call TRBJ2-4, with 8 bases fitting TRBD1. The germline CDR1 and CDR2 sequences are MNHEY and SVGAGI. V was pared by 6 bases and J by 5 bases, with 6 bases of the junction left unmatched. This CDR3 is built from 14 residues. The CDR3 spells CASSLDRGENIQYF. CDR3 DNA: TGTGCCAGCAGCCTTGACAGGGGCGAAAACATTCAGTACTTC.